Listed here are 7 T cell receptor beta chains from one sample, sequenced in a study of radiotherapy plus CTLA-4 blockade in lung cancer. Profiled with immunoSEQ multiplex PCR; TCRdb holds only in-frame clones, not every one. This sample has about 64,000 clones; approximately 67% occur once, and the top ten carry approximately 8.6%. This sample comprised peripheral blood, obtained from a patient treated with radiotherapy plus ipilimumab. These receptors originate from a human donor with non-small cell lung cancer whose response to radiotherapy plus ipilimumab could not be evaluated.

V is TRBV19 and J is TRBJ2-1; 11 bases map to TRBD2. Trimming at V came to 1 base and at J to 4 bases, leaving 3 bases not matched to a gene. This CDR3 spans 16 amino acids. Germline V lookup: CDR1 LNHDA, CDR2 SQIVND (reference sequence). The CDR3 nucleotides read TGTGCCAGTAGTATAGTCGGGACTAGCGGATACAATGAGCAGTTCTTC. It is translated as CASSIVGTSGYNEQFF. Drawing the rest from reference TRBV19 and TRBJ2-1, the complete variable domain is DGGITQSPKYLFRKEGQNVTLSCEQNLNHDAMYWYRQDPGQGLRLIYYSQIVNDFQKGDIAEGYSVSREKKESFPLTVTSAQKNPTAFYLCASSIVGTSGYNEQFFGPGTRLTVL.

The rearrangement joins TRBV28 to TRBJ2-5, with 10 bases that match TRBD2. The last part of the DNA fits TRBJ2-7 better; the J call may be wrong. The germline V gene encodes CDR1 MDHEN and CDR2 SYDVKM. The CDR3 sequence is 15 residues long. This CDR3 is CASSSGGAFEGEQYF. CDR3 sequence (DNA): TGTGCCAGCTCGAGCGGGGGGGCATTCGAGGGCGAGCAGTACTTC.

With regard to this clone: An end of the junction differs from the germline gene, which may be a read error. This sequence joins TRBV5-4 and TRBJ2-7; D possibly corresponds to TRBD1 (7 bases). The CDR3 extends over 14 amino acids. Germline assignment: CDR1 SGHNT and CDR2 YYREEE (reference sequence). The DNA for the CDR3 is TGCGCCAGCAGCAGGGGGGACAGCCTCTACGAGCAGTACTTC. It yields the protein CASSRGDSLYEQYF.

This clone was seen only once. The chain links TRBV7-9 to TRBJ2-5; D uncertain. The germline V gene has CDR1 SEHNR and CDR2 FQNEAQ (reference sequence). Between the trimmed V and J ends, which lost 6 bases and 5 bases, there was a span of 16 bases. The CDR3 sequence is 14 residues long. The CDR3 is CASSFNDPRETQYF. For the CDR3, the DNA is TGTGCCAGCAGTTTCAACGATCCCCGGGAGACCCAGTACTTC.

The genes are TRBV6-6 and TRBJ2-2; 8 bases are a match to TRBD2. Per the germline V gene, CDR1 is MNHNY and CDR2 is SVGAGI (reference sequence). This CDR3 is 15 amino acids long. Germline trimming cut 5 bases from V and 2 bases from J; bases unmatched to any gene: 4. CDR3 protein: CASSGAGGNTGELFF. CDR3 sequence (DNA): TGTGCCAGCAGTGGTGCGGGAGGAAACACCGGGGAGCTGTTTTTT.

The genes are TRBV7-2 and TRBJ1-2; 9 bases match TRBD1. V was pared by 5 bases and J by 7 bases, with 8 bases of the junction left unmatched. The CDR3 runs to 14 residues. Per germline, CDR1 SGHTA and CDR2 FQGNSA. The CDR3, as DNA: TGTGCCAGCAGCCCCATGGGACAGGGAGGTGGCTACACCTTC. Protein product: CASSPMGQGGGYTF.

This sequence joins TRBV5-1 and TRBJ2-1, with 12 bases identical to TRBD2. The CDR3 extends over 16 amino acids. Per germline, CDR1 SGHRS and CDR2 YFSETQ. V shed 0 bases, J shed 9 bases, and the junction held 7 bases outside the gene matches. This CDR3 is CASSLGTSGAGGEQFF. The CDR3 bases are TGCGCCAGCAGCTTGGGGACTAGCGGGGCCGGGGGTGAGCAGTTCTTC.